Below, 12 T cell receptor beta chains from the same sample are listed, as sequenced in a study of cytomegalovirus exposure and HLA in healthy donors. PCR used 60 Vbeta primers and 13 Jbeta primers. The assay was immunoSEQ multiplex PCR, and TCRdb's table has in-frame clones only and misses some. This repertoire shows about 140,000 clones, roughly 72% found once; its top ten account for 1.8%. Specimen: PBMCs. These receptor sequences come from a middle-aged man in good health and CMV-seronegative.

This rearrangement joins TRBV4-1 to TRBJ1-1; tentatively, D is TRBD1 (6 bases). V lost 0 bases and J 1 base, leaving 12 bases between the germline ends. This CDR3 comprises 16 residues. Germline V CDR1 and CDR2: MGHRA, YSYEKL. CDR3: CASSQDGRGSNTEAFF. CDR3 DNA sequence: TGCGCCAGCAGCCAAGATGGGAGGGGGTCGAACACTGAAGCTTTCTTT.

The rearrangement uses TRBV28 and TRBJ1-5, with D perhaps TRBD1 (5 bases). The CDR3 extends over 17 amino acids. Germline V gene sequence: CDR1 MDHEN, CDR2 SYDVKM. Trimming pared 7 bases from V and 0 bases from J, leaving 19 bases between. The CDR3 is CASNLDRAYNSNQPQHF. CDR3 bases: TGTGCCAGCAATCTCGACAGAGCCTACAATAGCAATCAGCCCCAGCATTTT. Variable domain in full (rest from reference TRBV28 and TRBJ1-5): DVKVTQSSRYLVKRTGEKVFLECVQDMDHENMFWYRQDPGLGLRLIYFSYDVKMKEKGDIPEGYSVSREKKERFSLILESASTNQTSMYLCASNLDRAYNSNQPQHFGDGTRLSIL.

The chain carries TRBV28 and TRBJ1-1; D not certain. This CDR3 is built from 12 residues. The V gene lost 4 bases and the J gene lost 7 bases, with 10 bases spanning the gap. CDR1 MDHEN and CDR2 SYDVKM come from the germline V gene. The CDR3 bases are TGTGCCAGCAGTTGGGGAGGTGGTGAAGCTTTCTTT. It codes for CASSWGGGEAFF.

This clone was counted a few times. CDR3 in DNA: TGTGCCGGCGGGGGAGTAATCGGCACTGAAGCTTTCTTT. Amino acid sequence: CAGGGVIGTEAFF. V usage is TRBV6-1 and J usage is TRBJ1-1, with a weak D call TRBD1 (5 bases). Trimming left V 11 bases short and J 4 bases short, with 17 bases between. The CDR3 spans 13 residues. In germline, CDR1 is MNHNS, CDR2 SASEGT.

The DNA for the CDR3 is TGTGCCAGCAGTCAGCCCGGGGACAGGGCATCGGAGCAGTTCTTC. This translates into CASSQPGDRASEQFF. This chain joins TRBV25-1 and TRBJ2-1, with 9 bases lining up with TRBD1. Germline loops: CDR1 MGHDK, CDR2 SYGVNS. The V gene end was trimmed by 5 bases and the J gene end by 10 bases; junction bases not matched to a gene: 12. There are 15 residues in the CDR3.

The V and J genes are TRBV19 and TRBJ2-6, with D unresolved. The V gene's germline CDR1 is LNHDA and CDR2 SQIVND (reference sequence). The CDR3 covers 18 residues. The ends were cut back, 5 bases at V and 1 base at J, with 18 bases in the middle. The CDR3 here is CASSPGGSGSSGANVLTF. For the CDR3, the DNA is TGTGCCAGTAGTCCTGGCGGCAGTGGGTCATCTGGGGCCAACGTCCTGACTTTC. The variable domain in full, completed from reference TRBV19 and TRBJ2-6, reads DGGITQSPKYLFRKEGQNVTLSCEQNLNHDAMYWYRQDPGQGLRLIYYSQIVNDFQKGDIAEGYSVSREKKESFPLTVTSAQKNPTAFYLCASSPGGSGSSGANVLTFGAGSRLTVL.

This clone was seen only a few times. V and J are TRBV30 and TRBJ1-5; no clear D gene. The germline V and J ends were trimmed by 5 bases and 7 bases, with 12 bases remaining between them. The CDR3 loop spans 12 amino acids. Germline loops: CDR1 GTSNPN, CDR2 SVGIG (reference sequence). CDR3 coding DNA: TGTGCCTGGGGAGGGAGCAGCCAGCCCCAGCATTTT. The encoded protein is CAWGGSSQPQHF.

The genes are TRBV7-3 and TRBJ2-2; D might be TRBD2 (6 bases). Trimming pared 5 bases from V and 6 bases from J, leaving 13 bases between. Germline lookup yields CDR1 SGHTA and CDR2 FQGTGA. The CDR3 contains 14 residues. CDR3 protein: CASSILAGAGELFF. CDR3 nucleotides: TGTGCCAGCAGCATACTAGCCGGGGCCGGGGAGCTGTTTTTT.

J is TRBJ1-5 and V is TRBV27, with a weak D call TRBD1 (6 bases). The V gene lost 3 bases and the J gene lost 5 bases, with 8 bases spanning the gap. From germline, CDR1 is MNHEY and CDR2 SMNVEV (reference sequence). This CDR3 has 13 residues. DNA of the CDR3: TGTGCCAGCAGTTTCAGGGGTTATCAGCCCCAGCATTTT. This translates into CASSFRGYQPQHF.

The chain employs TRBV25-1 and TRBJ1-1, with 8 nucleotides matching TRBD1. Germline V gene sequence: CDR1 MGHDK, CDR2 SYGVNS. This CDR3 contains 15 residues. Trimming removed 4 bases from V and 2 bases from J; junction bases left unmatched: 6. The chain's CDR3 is CASSGPTGANTEAFF. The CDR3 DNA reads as TGTGCCAGCAGTGGCCCGACAGGGGCAAACACTGAAGCTTTCTTT.

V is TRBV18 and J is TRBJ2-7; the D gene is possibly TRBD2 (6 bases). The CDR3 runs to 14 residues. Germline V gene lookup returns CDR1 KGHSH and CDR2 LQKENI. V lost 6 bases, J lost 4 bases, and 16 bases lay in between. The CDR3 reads CASSQRGSLYEQYF. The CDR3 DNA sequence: TGTGCCAGCTCTCAACGGGGGAGTCTATACGAGCAGTACTTC.

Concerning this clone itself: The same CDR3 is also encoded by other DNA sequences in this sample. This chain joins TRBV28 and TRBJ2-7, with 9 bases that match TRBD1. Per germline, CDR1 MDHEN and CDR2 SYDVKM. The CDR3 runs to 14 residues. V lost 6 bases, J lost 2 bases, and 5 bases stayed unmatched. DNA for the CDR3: TGTGCCAGCAGAAGGACAGGGGTGACCTACGAGCAGTACTTC. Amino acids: CASRRTGVTYEQYF.